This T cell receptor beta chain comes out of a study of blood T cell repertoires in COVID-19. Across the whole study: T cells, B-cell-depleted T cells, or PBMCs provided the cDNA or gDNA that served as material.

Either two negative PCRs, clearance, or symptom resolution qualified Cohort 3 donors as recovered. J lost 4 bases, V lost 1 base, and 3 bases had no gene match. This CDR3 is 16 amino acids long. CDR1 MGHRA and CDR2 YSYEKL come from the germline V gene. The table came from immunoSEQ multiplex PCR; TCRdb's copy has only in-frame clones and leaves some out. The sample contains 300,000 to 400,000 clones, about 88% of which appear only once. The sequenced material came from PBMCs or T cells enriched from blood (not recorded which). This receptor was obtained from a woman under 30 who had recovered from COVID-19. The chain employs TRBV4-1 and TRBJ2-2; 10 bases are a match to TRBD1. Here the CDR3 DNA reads TGCGCCAGCAGCCAAGGACAGGGGGCCGGCACCGGGGAGCTGTTTTTT. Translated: CASSQGQGAGTGELFF.